This is a list of T cell receptor beta chains from one sample in a study of lymphopenia after photon versus proton radiotherapy. Method: immunoSEQ multiplex PCR; TCRdb's copy keeps in-frame clones and lacks some. The sample includes 50,000 to 60,000 clones, 92% seen only once; the top ten take roughly 18%. The sample in question was peripheral blood, obtained from a patient treated with photon-based radiotherapy. These TCRs come from a woman aged 40 to 50 with cholangiocarcinoma. CDR3s include the opening cysteine and the closing phenylalanine or tryptophan.

TRBV7-9	TRBJ2-7	CASRPSGTLYEQYF
TRBV9	TRBJ1-2	CASTQSGDGNYGYTF
TRBV5-6	TRBJ1-3	CASSLAAVSGNTIYF
TRBV9	TRBJ1-1	CASSAGTGSGTEAFF
TRBV7-8	TRBJ2-6	CASSPLLGANVLTF
TRBV5-1	TRBJ2-3	CASSLAGESTDTQYF
TRBV1	TRBJ2-7	CTSSQEYEQYF
TRBV29-1	TRBJ2-1	CSVGAGALGEQFF
TRBV11-1	TRBJ2-2	CASTLKLGTGELFF
TRBV5-1	TRBJ1-1	CASSLAAGRMNTEAFF
TRBV2	TRBJ2-3	CASSGTRVSTDTQYF
TRBV6-5	TRBJ1-2	CASSRQGNVYGYTF
TRBV5-4	TRBJ2-7	CASSLAGGLPYEQYF
TRBV11-2	TRBJ2-1	CASSPLASGSNEQFF
TRBV4-1	TRBJ2-7	CASSQTFRDRPSYEQYF
TRBV7-9	TRBJ2-3	CASSIGGRGTDTQYF
TRBV10-3	TRBJ1-4	CAISLDNEKLFF
TRBV30	TRBJ2-7	CAWSGSTRTYEQYF
TRBV2	TRBJ1-1	CASSEQGGNTEAFF
TRBV5-4	TRBJ2-3	CASSLATDTQYF
TRBV19	TRBJ1-1	CASSASRAHSTEAFF
TRBV29-1	TRBJ1-1	CSVRRGQGNTEAFF
TRBV30	TRBJ1-2	CAWSLQTGSDYTF
TRBV7-3	TRBJ2-1	CASSRRASTNNEQFF
TRBV7-6	TRBJ1-3	CASSLTGGASGNTIYF
TRBV19	TRBJ2-7	CASSWTPENYEQYF
TRBV4-1	TRBJ1-2	CASSRLGTGGTHDYTF
TRBV4-2	TRBJ2-7	CASSQDPLGQGSSYEQYF
TRBV19	TRBJ2-1	CASSIQLSYNEQFF
TRBV5-1	TRBJ1-3	CASSSLPGTGFGNTIYF
TRBV9	TRBJ1-2	CASSATVYGYTF
TRBV10-3	TRBJ1-6	CASTGTANNSPLHF
TRBV10-3	TRBJ1-1	CAISESPGDTEAFF